Included here is one T cell receptor (beta chain) sequence, with context. Its antigen is undetermined. Generated by immunoSEQ multiplex PCR, the TCRdb table keeps only in-frame clones and is missing some. The repertoire holds 56,000 or so clones, with roughly 80% as singletons. CTLA-4 blockade with ipilimumab, together with focal radiation, was given to patients with chemo-refractory metastatic non-small-cell lung cancer. This CDR3 is built from 14 residues. Germline V gene data show CDR1 as MNHEY and CDR2 as SMNVEV (reference sequence). Trimming removed 1 base at V and 3 bases at J, with 9 bases between. This sample was included in a study of radiotherapy plus CTLA-4 blockade in lung cancer. Regarding the study as a whole: Best predicting response, reportedly, were early blood T cell clone dynamics, with interferon-beta.

V usage is TRBV27 and J usage is TRBJ2-5; D possibly corresponds to TRBD1 (5 bases). Sample: peripheral blood, taken from a patient treated with radiotherapy plus ipilimumab. This receptor was obtained from a human donor with non-small cell lung cancer who had a complete response to radiotherapy plus ipilimumab. The CDR3 is CASSLLGQEETQYF. The CDR3 coding sequence is TGTGCCAGCAGTTTATTGGGGCAAGAAGAGACCCAGTACTTC.